Presented here are 12 T cell receptor beta chains from one specimen sequenced in a study of molecular identifiers for immune sequencing clone quantification. Using its own MiXCR run on the PCR reads, TCRdb lists one record per CDR3 protein. The top ten clones hold around 0.97% of a sample with about 40,000 distinct CDR3 sequences, 20% to 25% of them seen once. The sequencing sample was made of naive CD8+ T cells from blood, with Jurkat cell RNA spiked in. This sample's subset: FACS-sorted CD8+CD4-CCR7+CD45RA+ naive T cells. These receptors all stem from a human donor in good health. Some libraries in this study had Jurkat cell RNA spiked in.

This clonotype was recorded at least ten times. This chain uses TRBV29-1 with TRBJ1-5; tentative D call: TRBD1 (6 bases). This CDR3 contains 13 residues. Trimming stripped 4 bases from V and 0 bases from J, with 7 bases between. Germline-derived CDR1 and CDR2 are SQVTM and ANQGSEA. CDR3 loop: CSVGTASNQPQHF. The CDR3 coding sequence is TGCAGCGTTGGGACAGCTAGCAATCAGCCCCAGCATTTT. The full variable domain, rest sourced from reference TRBV29-1 and TRBJ1-5, is SAVISQKPSRDICQRGTSLTIQCQVDSQVTMMFWYRQQPGQSLTLIATANQGSEATYESGFVIDKFPISRPNLTFSTLTVSNMSPEDSSIYLCSVGTASNQPQHFGDGTRLSIL.

This clonotype was counted a few times. The rearrangement uses TRBV12-3 or TRBV12-4 and TRBJ2-3; D possibly corresponds to TRBD1 (5 bases). This CDR3 contains 15 residues. The ends were cut back, 3 bases at V and 0 bases at J, with 10 bases in the middle. DNA for the CDR3: TGTGCCAGCAGTTTCAGGACAACTAGCACAGATACGCAGTATTTT. Its protein is CASSFRTTSTDTQYF.

A remark on this clonotype: Possible read error: a much larger clone is one base away. The rearrangement links TRBV14 to TRBJ2-3; D is unclear. Germline values: CDR1 SGHDN, CDR2 FVKESK. Trimming removed 0 bases from V and 5 bases from J, with 9 bases in between. The length of the CDR3 is 14 residues. The CDR3 protein is CASSQDLGIDTQYF. Here the CDR3 DNA reads TGTGCCAGCAGCCAAGATCTGGGCATAGATACGCAGTATTTT.

The V and J genes are TRBV29-1 and TRBJ2-3; possible D gene TRBD2, 5 bases. The CDR3 covers 13 residues. V lost 7 bases to trimming and J lost 0 bases, with 11 bases between them. The germline V gene encodes CDR1 SQVTM and CDR2 ANQGSEA. The CDR3 DNA sequence: TGCAGCGCAGGACTTTCTAGCACAGATACGCAGTATTTT. Translation gives CSAGLSSTDTQYF.

The J gene is TRBJ1-1, the V gene TRBV29-1; 8 bases line up with TRBD1. With 7 bases clipped from V and 3 bases from J, the junction kept 4 bases outside the gene matches. This CDR3 comprises 12 residues. CDR1 is SQVTM and CDR2 is ANQGSEA in the germline V gene. The DNA for the CDR3 is TGCAGCGGAACAGGGGGGCACACTGAAGCTTTCTTT. Amino acid sequence: CSGTGGHTEAFF.

This clonotype was detected ten times or more. The rearrangement links TRBV27 to TRBJ1-4; TRBD1 matches 9 bases. V gave up 4 bases and J gave up 8 bases; unmatched junction bases: 8. CDR1 and CDR2 from the germline V gene are MNHEY and SMNVEV (reference sequence). The CDR3 has 15 amino acids. The DNA of the CDR3 is TGTGCCAGCAGTTCGTTACAGGGGGCGGCGGAAAAACTGTTTTTT. Protein product: CASSSLQGAAEKLFF.

Only a few counts were recorded for this clonotype. The rearrangement links TRBV29-1 to TRBJ2-5, with 7 bases matching TRBD1. Germline V lookup: CDR1 SQVTM, CDR2 ANQGSEA. Unmatched junction bases numbered 8, after V lost 7 bases and J lost 0 bases. The CDR3 is made up of 14 amino acids. The CDR3 region is CSATTGRDQETQYF. The CDR3 DNA reads as TGCAGCGCAACGACAGGGCGGGACCAAGAGACCCAGTACTTC. Full variable domain (missing parts from reference TRBV29-1 and TRBJ2-5): SAVISQKPSRDICQRGTSLTIQCQVDSQVTMMFWYRQQPGQSLTLIATANQGSEATYESGFVIDKFPISRPNLTFSTLTVSNMSPEDSSIYLCSATTGRDQETQYFGPGTRLLVL.

This clonotype was detected ten times or more. This chain uses TRBV4-1 with TRBJ1-1; 8 nucleotides align to TRBD1. The CDR3 is 16 amino acids. Germline V lookup: CDR1 MGHRA, CDR2 YSYEKL. V shed 1 base, J shed 2 bases, and the junction held 6 bases outside the gene matches. The CDR3 DNA reads TGCGCCAGCAGCCAAGTACCGACAGGGGACAACACTGAAGCTTTCTTT. It codes for CASSQVPTGDNTEAFF.

The V and J genes are TRBV4-3 and TRBJ2-3; TRBD2 is a possible D gene (6 bases). Per the germline V gene, CDR1 is LGHNA and CDR2 is YSLEER. The CDR3 covers 16 residues. V lost 0 bases, J lost 2 bases, and 12 bases lay in between. The CDR3 bases are TGCGCCAGCAGCCAAGATTGGGCGGGGCCCACAGATACGCAGTATTTT. Encoded protein: CASSQDWAGPTDTQYF.

This clonotype was observed at least ten times. V and J are TRBV10-2 and TRBJ1-1; no definite D call. Between the trimmed V and J ends, which lost 0 bases and 3 bases, there was a span of 5 bases. The V gene's germline CDR1 is WSHSY and CDR2 SAAADI. This CDR3 region has 13 residues. CDR3 sequence reads: CASSESTDTEAFF. In DNA, the CDR3 is TGCGCCAGCAGTGAGTCGACGGACACTGAAGCTTTCTTT.

This clonotype was detected ten times or more. The chain couples TRBV6-9 to TRBJ2-5; D gene ambiguous. The CDR3 sequence is 16 residues long. The V gene lost 6 bases and the J gene lost 0 bases, with 17 bases spanning the gap. The germline V gene encodes CDR1 MNHGY and CDR2 SVAAGI. In DNA form, the CDR3 reads TGTGCCAGCAGCCTCAATGAGCGAAACTACCAAGAGACCCAGTACTTC. This encodes CASSLNERNYQETQYF.

For this clonotype: A much bigger clone sits one base away, suggesting this may be a read error. The genes are TRBV5-3 and TRBJ2-1; D not resolved. TRBV5-3 is sorted into the ORF group, with uncertain function. V lost 9 bases, J lost 9 bases, and 19 bases lay in between. The CDR3 loop spans 13 amino acids. The CDR3 region is CATSLVSGLEQFF. In DNA form, the CDR3 reads TGTGCCACCAGCTTGGTTTCGGGTCTTGAGCAGTTCTTC.